This T cell receptor (beta chain) comes out of a study of shared clonotypes between healthy human individuals. Study-wide background: Researchers assigned three CD4 naive, three CD4 memory, two CD8 naive and one CD8 memory plate to each donor.

Clones were sequenced by immunoSEQ multiplex PCR, and TCRdb holds only the in-frame ones, with some missing. This sample has over a million clones; approximately 78% occur once, and the top ten carry roughly 0.61%. V was cut by 2 bases and J by 0 bases, with 16 bases left in between. Per the germline V gene, CDR1 is LGHNA and CDR2 is YNFKEQ. There are 17 residues in the CDR3. General observations from the study: Rarefaction revealed incomplete sorted-subset sequencing despite large depth.

In this sample, this clone turned up a few times. As yet, its antigen is unknown. The chain is built from TRBV4-2 and TRBJ2-5, with a weak D call TRBD2 (7 bases). The specimen was memory CD4+ T cells from PBMCs. The subset: CD45RA-negative fraction. The source of this sequence is a man between 18 and 29 years old in good health. Some clones in this sample may be carry-over from other donors' samples. The CDR3 here is CASSQRRGPAYQETQYF. The DNA of the CDR3 is TGTGCCAGCAGCCAAAGGCGGGGGCCTGCGTACCAAGAGACCCAGTACTTC.